This T cell receptor beta chain was captured by sequencing in a study of shared clonotypes between healthy human individuals. General study results and limits: Only a few donors were included, so the genetic and exposure-history diversity represented was limited.

Naivety among CD8 cells was defined by CD45RO negativity and positive CCR7 selection, thereby excluding terminally differentiated effector memory CD45RA+ cells. Running of the assay took place at deep level. Once extracted for a subset, genomic DNA was divided evenly among several immunoSEQ plates. Method: immunoSEQ multiplex PCR; TCRdb's copy keeps in-frame clones and lacks some. Here the sample spans more than 2 million clones, about 93% being singletons. In the case of this clone: What it binds is not known.

CDR3 length: 15 residues. J gave up 10 bases and V 2 bases, and 9 bases lay outside the gene matches. CDR1 MDHEN and CDR2 SYDVKM come from the germline V gene. The TCR originated in a man aged 18 to 29 in good health. Some clones in this sample may be carry-over from other donors' samples. The chain is built from TRBV28 and TRBJ2-1, with TRBD2 matching over 9 bases. The material sequenced was naive CD8+ T cells from PBMCs. The CDR3 DNA sequence: TGTGCCAGCAGTTTAACGTCTAGCGGGACGGGGGAGCAGTTCTTC. Residues: CASSLTSSGTGEQFF.